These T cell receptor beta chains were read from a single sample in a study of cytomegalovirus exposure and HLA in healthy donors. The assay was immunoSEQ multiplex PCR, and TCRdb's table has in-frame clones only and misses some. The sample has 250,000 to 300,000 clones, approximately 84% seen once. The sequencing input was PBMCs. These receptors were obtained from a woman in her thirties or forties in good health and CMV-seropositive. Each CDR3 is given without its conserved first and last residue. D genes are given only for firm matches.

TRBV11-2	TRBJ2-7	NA	ASSPGYEQY
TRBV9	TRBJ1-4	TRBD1	ASSARGLGEKLF
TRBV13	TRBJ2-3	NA	ASSFSVLTDTQY
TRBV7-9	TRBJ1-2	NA	ASSLDSLYGYT
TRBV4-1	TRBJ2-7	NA	ASSQDFGTPIYEQY
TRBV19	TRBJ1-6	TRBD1	ASSAGQGSLSPLH
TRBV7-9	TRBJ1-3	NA	ASSSTGTFSGNTIY
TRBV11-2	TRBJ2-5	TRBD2	ASSSGLAGGETQY
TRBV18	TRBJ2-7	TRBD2	ASLGTSGPYEQY
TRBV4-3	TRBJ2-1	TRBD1	ASSKLRDRVVDEQF
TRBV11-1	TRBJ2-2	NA	ASSLDLNTGELF
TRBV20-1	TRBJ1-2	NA	SARDGGYT
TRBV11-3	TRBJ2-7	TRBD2	ASSKIAGIYEQY
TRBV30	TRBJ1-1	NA	ACTSNTEAF
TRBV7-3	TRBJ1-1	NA	ASSFSANTEAF
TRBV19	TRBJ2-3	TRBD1	ASSITPRGKGTDTQY
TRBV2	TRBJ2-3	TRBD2	ASTIAGTSTDTQY
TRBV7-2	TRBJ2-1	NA	ASSLQENGGNEQF
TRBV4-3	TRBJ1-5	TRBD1	GSFLGQDNQPQH
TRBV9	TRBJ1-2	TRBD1	ASSGTGIDGYT
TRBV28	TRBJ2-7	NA	ASSPRVYEQY
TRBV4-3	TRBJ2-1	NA	ASSQEGGEAEQF
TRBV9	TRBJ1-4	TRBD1	ASSVEGALREKLF
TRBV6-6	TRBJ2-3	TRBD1	ASSYRTGGQADTQY
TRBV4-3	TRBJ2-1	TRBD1	ASSQEGTGGSYNEQF